Below, 23 T cell receptor beta chains from the same sample are listed, as sequenced in a study of blood T cell repertoires in COVID-19. Data came from immunoSEQ multiplex PCR; TCRdb stores just in-frame clones and leaves some out. The profile shows about 74,000 clones, about 88% of them singletons. Material for sequencing was peripheral blood. These receptors were taken from a man between 50 and 59 years old with acute or convalescent COVID-19.

This clone was found once. This chain links TRBV2 with TRBJ2-3; perhaps TRBD1 as D (6 bases). This CDR3 contains 12 residues. CDR1 is SNHLY, CDR2 FYNNEI, per germline. CDR3 in amino acids: CADKGGTDTQYF. As DNA, the CDR3 is TGTGCAGACAAGGGGGGCACAGATACGCAGTATTTT.

With regard to this clone: Sequence at one end of the junction differs from germline and may be a read error. This rearrangement joins TRBV9 to TRBJ2-7; 8 nucleotides line up with TRBD2. Germline V gene data show CDR1 as SGDLS and CDR2 as YYNGEE. This CDR3 contains 14 residues. CDR3: CASSPRTSSHEQYF. DNA of the CDR3: TGTGCCAGCAGCCCACGGACTAGCTCCCACGAGCAGTACTTC.

V and J are TRBV5-1 and TRBJ2-7; 8 bases match TRBD1. V was clipped by 4 bases and J by 6 bases; unmatched bases: 9. This CDR3 contains 14 residues. Germline V lookup: CDR1 SGHRS, CDR2 YFSETQ. The CDR3 spells CASSTGQGVREQYF. Here the CDR3 DNA reads TGCGCCAGCAGCACCGGACAGGGAGTACGCGAGCAGTACTTC.

The CDR3 protein is CASSLGGTRRARETQYF. CDR3 in DNA: TGTGCCAGCAGCTTAGGAGGGACTAGGAGGGCCAGGGAGACCCAGTACTTC. This chain joins TRBV11-2 and TRBJ2-5; 8 nucleotides line up with TRBD2. V lost 1 base to trimming and J lost 5 bases; unmatched junction nucleotides: 12. Germline CDR1 is SGHAT and CDR2 is FQNNGV. This CDR3 is built from 17 residues.

In its sample, this clone was seen a few times. The chain links TRBV28 to TRBJ2-7, with D tentatively TRBD1 (5 bases). The CDR3 is 13 residues long. The V gene's germline CDR1 is MDHEN and CDR2 SYDVKM. Deletions cut 4 bases from V and 6 bases from J, with 13 bases between. The CDR3: CASSYQPRAEQYF. Here the CDR3 DNA reads TGTGCCAGCAGTTACCAACCCAGGGCCGAGCAGTACTTC.

Concerning this clone: Other DNA sequences in the same sample also yield this CDR3. V usage is TRBV9 and J usage is TRBJ1-4, with TRBD1 identical over 7 bases. Germline CDR1 and CDR2: SGDLS and YYNGEE. The CDR3 consists of 15 residues. J gave up 2 bases and V 4 bases, and 5 bases lay outside the gene matches. The CDR3 DNA reads as TGTGCCAGCAGCCCCGGGACAGCTACTAATGAAAAACTGTTTTTT. Its protein is CASSPGTATNEKLFF.

The gene calls are TRBV3-1 (or the pseudogene TRBV3-2) and TRBJ2-2; weak D call: TRBD1 (5 bases). V gave up 5 bases and J gave up 5 bases, with 15 bases separating them. This CDR3 comprises 15 residues. CDR1 is LGHDT, CDR2 YNNKEL, per germline (reference sequence). The CDR3 coding sequence is TGTGCCAGCAGCGTAGGGGCGCGCATGACCGGGGAGCTGTTTTTT. Translation gives CASSVGARMTGELFF.

The chain links TRBV7-9 to TRBJ2-3, with 10 positions matching TRBD2. This CDR3 is 18 amino acids long. CDR1 is SEHNR and CDR2 is FQNEAQ in the germline V gene (reference sequence). V lost 1 base, J lost 2 bases, and 9 bases stayed unmatched. The CDR3 is CASSLGLAGVGVTDTQYF. The DNA for the CDR3 is TGTGCCAGCAGCTTAGGGCTAGCGGGAGTGGGGGTCACAGATACGCAGTATTTT.

The V call is TRBV5-1, the J call TRBJ1-3, with D possibly being TRBD1 (6 bases). Germline values: CDR1 SGHRS, CDR2 YFSETQ. The V and J ends lost 3 bases and 0 bases respectively, with 13 bases between them. This CDR3 spans 16 amino acids. The CDR3 reads CASSSSGVDSGNTIYF. CDR3 nucleotide sequence: TGCGCCAGCAGCTCTTCAGGGGTAGACTCTGGAAACACCATATATTTT.

The V and J genes are TRBV12-2 and TRBJ1-4. TRBV12-2 is marked as a pseudogene. The CDR3 covers 14 residues. The CDR3 region has the DNA TGTGCAAGTCGCTTTGTAGCAACTAATGAAAAACTGTTTTTT. This sequence encodes CASRFVATNEKLFF.

This chain connects TRBV27 to TRBJ2-3; D is ambiguous. The V gene's germline CDR1 is MNHEY and CDR2 SMNVEV (reference sequence). This CDR3 is 15 amino acids long. V lost 2 bases and J 2 bases, leaving 11 bases between the germline ends. This CDR3 is CASSLTISNTDTQYF. The DNA of the CDR3 is TGTGCCAGCAGTTTAACTATCTCGAACACAGATACGCAGTATTTT.

This chain joins TRBV28 and TRBJ2-1; 12 nucleotides line up with TRBD2. V trimming: 10 bases; J trimming: 5 bases; junction bases outside the gene matches: 18. The CDR3 contains 18 residues. Germline V lookup: CDR1 MDHEN, CDR2 SYDVKM. CDR3: CATQGGGATSGSDNEQFF. The CDR3 region has the DNA TGTGCCACCCAAGGCGGGGGCGCGACTAGCGGGAGCGACAATGAGCAGTTCTTC.

V gene TRBV9 combines with J gene TRBJ2-5, with 7 bases fitting TRBD2. The V segment lost 3 bases and the J segment 5 bases; nucleotides outside the gene matches: 13. Per germline, CDR1 SGDLS and CDR2 YYNGEE. The CDR3 contains 16 residues. The CDR3 sequence: CASSARPGLGGETQYF. CDR3 sequence (DNA): TGTGCCAGCAGCGCCCGTCCGGGACTGGGAGGGGAGACCCAGTACTTC.

The CDR3 bases are TGTGCCAGCACCAAAGACAGGGGTTGGGAAGCTTTCTTT. Protein sequence: CASTKDRGWEAFF. This chain joins TRBV2 and TRBJ1-1; the match to TRBD1 covers 8 bases. V was pared by 7 bases and J by 8 bases, with 9 bases of the junction left unmatched. This CDR3 region has 13 residues. Germline values: CDR1 SNHLY, CDR2 FYNNEI.

This clone was seen once. The genes are TRBV19 and TRBJ2-2; 13 bases line up with TRBD2. Unmatched junction bases numbered 6, after V lost 3 bases and J lost 5 bases. The CDR3 runs to 17 residues. Germline V gene data show CDR1 as LNHDA and CDR2 as SQIVND (reference sequence). The CDR3, as DNA: TGTGCCAGTAGTATCAGACTAGCGGGGGGACCTACCGGGGAGCTGTTTTTT. Protein: CASSIRLAGGPTGELFF.

The chain has TRBV27 and TRBJ2-3, with 10 bases matching TRBD2. The CDR3 extends over 16 amino acids. CDR1 and CDR2 (germline): MNHEY, SMNVEV (reference sequence). The J segment lost 3 bases and the V segment lost 4 bases, leaving 7 bases of the junction unmatched. CDR3 sequence (DNA): TGTGCCAGCAGTTCTCTAGCGGGAGATGGGACAGATACGCAGTATTTT. This sequence encodes CASSSLAGDGTDTQYF.

The J gene is TRBJ2-1, the V gene TRBV7-9; 10 nucleotides match TRBD2. Germline CDR1 reads SEHNR; CDR2 reads FQNEAQ (reference sequence). The CDR3 spans 17 residues. The V gene end was trimmed by 1 base and the J gene end by 2 bases; junction bases not matched to a gene: 5. CDR3 bases: TGTGCCAGCAGCTTAGACGAGCGGGGGGGCCCCTACAATGAGCAGTTCTTC. Its protein product is CASSLDERGGPYNEQFF.

The chain links TRBV4-2 to TRBJ1-6; the match to TRBD1 covers 7 bases. Germline loops: CDR1 LGHNA, CDR2 YNFKEQ. CDR3 length: 15 residues. After removal of 4 bases from V and 8 bases from J, the junction contained 8 bases not matched to a gene. The CDR3: CASSPSDRADSPLHF. The CDR3 nucleotides are TGTGCCAGCAGCCCCTCCGACAGGGCGGATTCACCCCTCCACTTT.

The count of this clone is one. The chain uses TRBV29-1 and TRBJ1-3; D might be TRBD1 (5 bases). The V end lost 7 bases, the J end lost 3 bases, and 10 bases lay between the germline ends. CDR3 length equals 12 residues. Germline values: CDR1 SQVTM, CDR2 ANQGSEA. The CDR3 sequence is CSGRDFGNTIYF. The DNA of the CDR3 is TGCAGCGGCCGGGACTTTGGAAACACCATATATTTT.

This chain connects TRBV9 to TRBJ2-3; 8 bases fit TRBD1. CDR3 length: 16 residues. V shed 3 bases and J 6 bases; nucleotides not matched to a gene: 12. Germline CDR1 reads SGDLS; CDR2 reads YYNGEE. The CDR3 reads CASSAHRGAPGDTQYF. The CDR3 bases are TGTGCCAGCAGCGCCCACAGGGGGGCGCCAGGCGATACGCAGTATTTT.

The chain carries TRBV27 and TRBJ2-7; 13 positions agree with TRBD2. Trimming at V came to 3 bases and at J to 2 bases, leaving 10 bases not matched to a gene. CDR1 MNHEY and CDR2 SMNVEV come from the germline V gene (reference sequence). The CDR3 loop spans 18 amino acids. CDR3 in DNA: TGTGCCAGCAGTTTTGGACTAGCGGGAGCAGGGGTCCCCTACGAGCAGTACTTC. As protein: CASSFGLAGAGVPYEQYF.

The chain recombines TRBV5-4 with TRBJ2-7; 15 nucleotides agree with TRBD2. The germline V gene has CDR1 SGHNT and CDR2 YYREEE (reference sequence). The J segment lost 5 bases and the V segment lost 2 bases, leaving 5 bases of the junction unmatched. CDR3 length equals 16 residues. This CDR3 reads CASSFGLAGGPDEQYF. In DNA form, the CDR3 reads TGTGCCAGCAGCTTCGGACTAGCGGGAGGGCCCGACGAGCAGTACTTC.

DNA of the CDR3: TGTGCCAGCTCCCTCCGGCGGGAAGAATACAATGAGCAGTTCTTC. It encodes CASSLRREEYNEQFF. The rearrangement links TRBV5-4 to TRBJ2-1; maybe TRBD2 (6 bases). The CDR3 extends over 15 amino acids. Germline CDR1 SGHNT, CDR2 YYREEE (reference sequence). Trimming took off 7 bases at V and 4 bases at J, with 18 bases between the two ends.